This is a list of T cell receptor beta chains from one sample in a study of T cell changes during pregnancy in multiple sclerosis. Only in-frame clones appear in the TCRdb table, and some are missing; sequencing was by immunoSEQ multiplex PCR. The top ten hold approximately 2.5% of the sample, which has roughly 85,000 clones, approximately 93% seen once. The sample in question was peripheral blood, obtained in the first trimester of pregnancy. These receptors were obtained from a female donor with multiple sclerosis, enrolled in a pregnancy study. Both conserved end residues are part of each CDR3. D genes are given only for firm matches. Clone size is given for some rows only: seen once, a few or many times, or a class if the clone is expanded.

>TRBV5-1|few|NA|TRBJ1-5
TGCGCCAGCAGCCCGGGACTCTCCGATCAGCCCCAGCATTTT
CASSPGLSDQPQHF
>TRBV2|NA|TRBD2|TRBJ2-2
TGTGCCAGCAGTGAAGCGACAGCGGGGTTGTACACCGGGGAGCTGTTTTTT
CASSEATAGLYTGELFF
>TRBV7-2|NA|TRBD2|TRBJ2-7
TGTGCCAGCAGCTCTAGCGGGGGGACCTCCTACGAGCAGTACTTC
CASSSSGGTSYEQYF
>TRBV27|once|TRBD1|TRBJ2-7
TGTGCCAGCAGTTTCCTCCATTCGGACAGGGGGCCCAACGAGCAGTACTTC
CASSFLHSDRGPNEQYF
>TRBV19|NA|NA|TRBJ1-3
TGTGCCAGTACCGTAACAGGGTATTCTGGAAACACCATATATTTT
CASTVTGYSGNTIYF
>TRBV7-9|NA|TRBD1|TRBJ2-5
TGTGCCAGCAGCTCCCGCTTGGGACAGGGGAAGCAGACCCAGTACTTC
CASSSRLGQGKQTQYF
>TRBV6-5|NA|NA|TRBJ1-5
TGTGCCAGCAGGCAGGATGGCAATCAGCCCCAGCATTTT
CASRQDGNQPQHF
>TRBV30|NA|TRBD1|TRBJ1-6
TGTGCCTGGAGTCCGCCGGGACAGGATAATTCACCCCTCCACTTT
CAWSPPGQDNSPLHF
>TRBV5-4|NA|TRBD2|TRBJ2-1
TGTGCCAGCAGCCGGCCCCTCGTGGGGGGGAATGAGCAGTTCTTC
CASSRPLVGGNEQFF
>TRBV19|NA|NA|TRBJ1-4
TGTGCCAGTAGACAGGGACGGTCGGGAGGTGAAAAACTGTTTTTT
CASRQGRSGGEKLFF
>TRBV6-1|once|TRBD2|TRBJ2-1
TGTGCCAGCAGTGATGATGTGCGGGGGATAAATGAGCAGTTCTTC
CASSDDVRGINEQFF
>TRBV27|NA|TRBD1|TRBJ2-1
TGTGCCAGCAGTTTATACGGACAGGGGGCCGATGAGCAGTTCTTC
CASSLYGQGADEQFF
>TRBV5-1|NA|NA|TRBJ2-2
TGCGCCAGCAGTTTCATTAGAGTGAACACCGGGGAGCTGTTTTTT
CASSFIRVNTGELFF
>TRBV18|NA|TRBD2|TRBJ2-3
TGTGCCAGCTCACCACCAGCGGGGGATACGCAGTATTTT
CASSPPAGDTQYF
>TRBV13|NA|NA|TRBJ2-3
TGTGCCAGCAGCTTATTTATCTGGGAGAGCACAGATACGCAGTATTTT
CASSLFIWESTDTQYF
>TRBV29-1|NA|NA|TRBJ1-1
TGCAGCGTTGGTTTCCGGAACACTGAAGCTTTCTTT
CSVGFRNTEAFF
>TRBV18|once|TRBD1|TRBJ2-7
TGTGCCAGCTCGCCAGGGGGCGCAGGATACGAGCAGTACTTC
CASSPGGAGYEQYF
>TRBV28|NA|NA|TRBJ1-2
TGTGCCAGCAGTTCCACAGAGCAGATCCCCGCTAACTATGGCTACACCTTC
CASSSTEQIPANYGYTF
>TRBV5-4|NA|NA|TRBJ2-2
TGTGCCAGCAGCACGAAAGACAGATACACCGGGGAGCTGTTTTTT
CASSTKDRYTGELFF
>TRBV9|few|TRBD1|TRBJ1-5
TGTGCCAGCAGCCCTGGGGACAGGGACAATCAGCCCCAGCATTTT
CASSPGDRDNQPQHF
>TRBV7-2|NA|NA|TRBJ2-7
TGTGCCAGCAGCTTGGACCGGGGGACCTACGAGCAGTACTTC
CASSLDRGTYEQYF
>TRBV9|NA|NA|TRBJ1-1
TGTGCCAGCAGCACAAGCGGGGGGGCGGGCACTGAAGCTTTCTTT
CASSTSGGAGTEAFF
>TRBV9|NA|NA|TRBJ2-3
TGTGCCAGCAGCGTAGATCCTCTAGACACAGATACGCAGTATTTT
CASSVDPLDTDTQYF
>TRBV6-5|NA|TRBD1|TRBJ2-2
TGTGCCAGTCAGCCGGGACAGGGAGGCACCGGGGAGCTGTTTTTT
CASQPGQGGTGELFF
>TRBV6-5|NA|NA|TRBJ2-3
TGTGCCAGCCGGGGGCTCACAGGGGCCCCAGATACGCAGTATTTT
CASRGLTGAPDTQYF
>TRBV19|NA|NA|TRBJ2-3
TGTGCCAGTAGTTTTACGGGTAGCACAGATACGCAGTATTTT
CASSFTGSTDTQYF
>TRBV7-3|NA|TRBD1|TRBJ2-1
TGTGCCAGCAGTTCGGACAGGTCGAGCAATGAGCAGTTCTTC
CASSSDRSSNEQFF